One sample yielded the 5 T cell receptor beta chains listed below, sequenced in a study of CD8+ T cells in alopecia areata. Investigators isolated RNA and reverse transcribed it into cDNA to act as the sequencing template. Profiled with immunoSEQ multiplex PCR; TCRdb holds only in-frame clones, not every one. This table holds 110,000 or so clones, 59% found once. The sample taken for sequencing was CD8+ T cells sorted from blood. The receptors originated from a human donor in good health.

The chain uses TRBV23-1 and TRBJ2-7; 7 positions agree with TRBD1. TRBV23-1 counts as an open reading frame of uncertain function. The CDR3 is 17 residues long. V lost 3 bases and J lost 0; bases outside the gene matches: 11. The CDR3 protein is CASSHPRTDRSSYEQYF. CDR3 nucleotide sequence: TGCGCCAGCAGTCACCCCCGGACGGACAGGAGCTCCTACGAGCAGTACTTC.

This clone appeared once. V usage is TRBV6-1 and J usage is TRBJ1-5; D is unclear. V was pared by 2 bases and J by 0 bases, with 11 bases between. The CDR3 covers 16 residues. The germline V gene encodes CDR1 MNHNS and CDR2 SASEGT. The CDR3 nucleotides are TGTGCCAGCAGTGAACTGAGTGGGTTTAGCAATCAGCCCCAGCATTTT. Translated, it gives CASSELSGFSNQPQHF.

V and J are TRBV4-3 and TRBJ2-7; D is undetermined. Trimming took 4 bases from V and 3 from J, leaving 16 bases between them. The CDR3 is 15 amino acids. The germline V gene encodes CDR1 LGHNA and CDR2 YSLEER. The CDR3: CASSPSWSRIYEQYF. CDR3 DNA sequence: TGCGCCAGCAGCCCCTCGTGGTCCCGAATCTACGAGCAGTACTTC.

This clone was counted once. This chain connects TRBV7-2 to TRBJ2-7; D might be TRBD1 (6 bases). Germline V CDR1 and CDR2: SGHTA, FQGNSA. CDR3 size: 13 residues. The V end was cut by 4 bases, the J end by 1 base, with 8 bases between. The DNA for the CDR3 is TGTGCCAGCAGCTCGACAGGATCCTACGAGCAGTACTTC. Its translation: CASSSTGSYEQYF.

The gene calls are TRBV6-7 and TRBJ2-7, with D possibly being TRBD1 (5 bases). TRBV6-7 is designated an ORF whose function remains uncertain. V was shortened by 2 bases and J by 0 bases, with 14 bases between the two germline ends. The CDR3 loop spans 16 amino acids. The CDR3 is CASSYPDTGISYEQYF. The CDR3 nucleotides are TGTGCCAGCAGTTACCCGGACACTGGAATCTCCTACGAGCAGTACTTC.